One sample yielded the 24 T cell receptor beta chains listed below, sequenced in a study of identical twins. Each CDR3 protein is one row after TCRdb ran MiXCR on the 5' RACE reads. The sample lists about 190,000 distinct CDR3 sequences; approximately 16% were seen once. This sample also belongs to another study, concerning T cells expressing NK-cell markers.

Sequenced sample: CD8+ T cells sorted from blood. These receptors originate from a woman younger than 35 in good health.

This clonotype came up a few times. This CDR3 is CASSPSHANYGYTF. CDR3 bases: TGTGCCAGCAGTCCCTCGCATGCTAACTATGGCTACACCTTC. The chain couples TRBV6-5 to TRBJ1-2; D gene unclear. V was cut by 5 bases and J by 0 bases, with 10 bases left in between. The CDR3 has 14 residues. Germline CDR1 MNHEY, CDR2 SVGAGI.

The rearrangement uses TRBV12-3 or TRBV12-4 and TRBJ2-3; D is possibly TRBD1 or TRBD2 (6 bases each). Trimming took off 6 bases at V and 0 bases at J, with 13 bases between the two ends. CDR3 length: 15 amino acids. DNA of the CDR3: TGTGCCAGCAGCCAAGGGGGGCTTAGCACAGATACGCAGTATTTT. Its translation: CASSQGGLSTDTQYF.

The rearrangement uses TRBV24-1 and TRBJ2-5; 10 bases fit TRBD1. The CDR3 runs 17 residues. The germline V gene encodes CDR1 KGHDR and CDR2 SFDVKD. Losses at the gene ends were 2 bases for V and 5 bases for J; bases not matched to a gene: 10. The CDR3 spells CATSDYDRGRRRETQYF. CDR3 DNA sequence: TGTGCCACCAGTGATTACGACAGGGGGCGCCGACGGGAGACCCAGTACTTC.

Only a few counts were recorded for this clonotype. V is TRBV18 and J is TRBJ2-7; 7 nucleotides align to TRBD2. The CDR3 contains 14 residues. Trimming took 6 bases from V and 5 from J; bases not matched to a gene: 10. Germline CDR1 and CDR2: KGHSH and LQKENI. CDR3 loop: CASSPREGLDEQYF. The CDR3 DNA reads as TGTGCCAGCTCCCCCAGGGAGGGGCTCGACGAGCAGTACTTC. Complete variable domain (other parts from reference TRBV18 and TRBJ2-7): NAGVMQNPRHLVRRRGQEARLRCSPMKGHSHVYWYRQLPEEGLKFMVYLQKENIIDESGMPKERFSAEFPKEGPSILRIQQVVRGDSAAYFCASSPREGLDEQYFGPGTRLTVT.

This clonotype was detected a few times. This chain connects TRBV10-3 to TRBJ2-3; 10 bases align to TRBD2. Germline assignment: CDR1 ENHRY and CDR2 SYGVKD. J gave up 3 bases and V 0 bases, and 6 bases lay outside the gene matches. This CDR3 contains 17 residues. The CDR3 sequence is CAISESASGRPTDTQYF. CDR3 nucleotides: TGTGCCATCAGTGAGTCGGCTAGCGGGAGACCTACAGATACGCAGTATTTT.

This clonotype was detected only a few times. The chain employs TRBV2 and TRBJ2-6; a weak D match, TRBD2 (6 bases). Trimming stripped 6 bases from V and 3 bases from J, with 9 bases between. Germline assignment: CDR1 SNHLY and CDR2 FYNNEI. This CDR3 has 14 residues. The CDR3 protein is CASREGSGANVLTF. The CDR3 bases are TGTGCCAGCAGGGAGGGAAGTGGGGCCAACGTCCTGACTTTC.

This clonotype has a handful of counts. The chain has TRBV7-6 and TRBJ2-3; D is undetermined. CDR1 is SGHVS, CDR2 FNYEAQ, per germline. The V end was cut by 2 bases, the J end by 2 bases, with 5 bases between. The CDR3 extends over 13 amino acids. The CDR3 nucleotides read TGTGCCAGCAGCTTATCTTACACAGATACGCAGTATTTT. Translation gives CASSLSYTDTQYF.

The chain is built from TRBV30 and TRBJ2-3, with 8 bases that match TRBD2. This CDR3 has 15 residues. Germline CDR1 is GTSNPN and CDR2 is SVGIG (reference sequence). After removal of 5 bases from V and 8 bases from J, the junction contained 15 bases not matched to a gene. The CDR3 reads CAWQPEAGARGTQYF. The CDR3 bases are TGTGCCTGGCAACCGGAAGCGGGGGCTCGGGGTACGCAGTATTTT.

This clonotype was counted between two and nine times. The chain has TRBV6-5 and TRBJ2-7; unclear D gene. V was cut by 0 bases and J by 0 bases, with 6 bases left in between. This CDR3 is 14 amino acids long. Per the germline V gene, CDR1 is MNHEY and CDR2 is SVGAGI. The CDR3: CASSYSQSSYEQYF. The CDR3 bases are TGTGCCAGCAGTTACTCTCAGAGCTCCTACGAGCAGTACTTC.

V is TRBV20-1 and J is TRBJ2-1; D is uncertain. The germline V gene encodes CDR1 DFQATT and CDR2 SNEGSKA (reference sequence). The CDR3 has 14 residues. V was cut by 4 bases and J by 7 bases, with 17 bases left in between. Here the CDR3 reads CSATKRALPNEQFF. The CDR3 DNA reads TGCAGTGCTACGAAAAGAGCACTCCCGAATGAGCAGTTCTTC.

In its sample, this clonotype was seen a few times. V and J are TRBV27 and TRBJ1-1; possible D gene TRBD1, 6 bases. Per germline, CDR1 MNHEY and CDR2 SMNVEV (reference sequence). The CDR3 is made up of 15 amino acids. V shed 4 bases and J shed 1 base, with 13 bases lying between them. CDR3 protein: CASSSTGTPNTEAFF. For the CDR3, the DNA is TGTGCCAGCAGTTCAACCGGGACACCGAACACTGAAGCTTTCTTT.

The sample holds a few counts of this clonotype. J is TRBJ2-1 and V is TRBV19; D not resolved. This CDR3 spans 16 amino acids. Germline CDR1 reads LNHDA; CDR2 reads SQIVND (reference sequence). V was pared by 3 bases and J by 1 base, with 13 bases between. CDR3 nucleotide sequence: TGTGCCAGTAGTATGGGCAGGATCTTATCCTACAATGAGCAGTTCTTC. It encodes CASSMGRILSYNEQFF. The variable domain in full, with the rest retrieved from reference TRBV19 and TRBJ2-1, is DGGITQSPKYLFRKEGQNVTLSCEQNLNHDAMYWYRQDPGQGLRLIYYSQIVNDFQKGDIAEGYSVSREKKESFPLTVTSAQKNPTAFYLCASSMGRILSYNEQFFGPGTRLTVL.

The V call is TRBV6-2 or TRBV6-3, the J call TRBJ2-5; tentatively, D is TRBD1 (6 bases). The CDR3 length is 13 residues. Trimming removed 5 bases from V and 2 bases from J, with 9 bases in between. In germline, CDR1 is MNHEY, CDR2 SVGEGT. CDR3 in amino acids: CASSDRRQETQYF. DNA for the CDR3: TGTGCCAGCAGTGACAGGCGGCAAGAGACCCAGTACTTC.

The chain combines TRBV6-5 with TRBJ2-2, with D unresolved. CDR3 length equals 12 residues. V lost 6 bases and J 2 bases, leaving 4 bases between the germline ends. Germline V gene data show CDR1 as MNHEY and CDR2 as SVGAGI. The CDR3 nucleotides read TGTGCCAGCAGATCAAACACCGGGGAGCTGTTTTTT. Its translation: CASRSNTGELFF.

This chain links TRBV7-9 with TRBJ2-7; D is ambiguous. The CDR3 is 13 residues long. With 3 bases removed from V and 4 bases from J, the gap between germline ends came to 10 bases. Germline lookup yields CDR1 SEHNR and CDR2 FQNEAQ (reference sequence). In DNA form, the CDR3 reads TGTGCCAGCAGCTTGCACACCAGTTACGAGCAGTACTTC. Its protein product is CASSLHTSYEQYF.

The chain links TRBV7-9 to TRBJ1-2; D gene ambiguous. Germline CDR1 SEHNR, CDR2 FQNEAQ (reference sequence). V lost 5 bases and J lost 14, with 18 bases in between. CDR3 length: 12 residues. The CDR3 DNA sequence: TGTGCCAGCAGCGTCGATCGTTCTGCCGCTACCTTC. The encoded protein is CASSVDRSAATF.

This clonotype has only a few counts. The CDR3 bases are TGTGCCAGCAGTTTCGGTGCCCCGTTGGAACAGCCCACCTTC. This codes for CASSFGAPLEQPTF. This chain links TRBV12-3 or TRBV12-4 with TRBJ1-2; D gene ambiguous. V lost 3 bases to trimming and J lost 13 bases, with 21 bases between them. The CDR3 is 14 residues long.

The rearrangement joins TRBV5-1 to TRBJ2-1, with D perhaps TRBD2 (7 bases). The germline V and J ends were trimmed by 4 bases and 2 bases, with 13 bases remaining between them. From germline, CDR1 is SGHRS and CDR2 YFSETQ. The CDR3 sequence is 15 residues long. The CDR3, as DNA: TGCGCCAGCAGCGCTTTAGGGGGGGCCTACAATGAGCAGTTCTTC. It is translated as CASSALGGAYNEQFF.

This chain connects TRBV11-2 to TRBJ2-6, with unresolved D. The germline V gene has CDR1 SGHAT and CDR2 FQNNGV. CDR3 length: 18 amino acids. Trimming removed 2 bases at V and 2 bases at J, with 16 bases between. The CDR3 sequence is CASSLYVGSATGANVLTF. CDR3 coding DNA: TGTGCCAGCAGCTTATACGTTGGAAGTGCAACTGGGGCCAACGTCCTGACTTTC.

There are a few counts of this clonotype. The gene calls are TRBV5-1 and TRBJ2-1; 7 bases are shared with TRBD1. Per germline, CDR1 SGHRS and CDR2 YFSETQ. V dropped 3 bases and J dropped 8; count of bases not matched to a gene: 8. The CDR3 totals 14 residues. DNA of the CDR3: TGCGCCAGCAGCTGGACCACAGGGGTTCATGAGCAGTTCTTC. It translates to CASSWTTGVHEQFF.

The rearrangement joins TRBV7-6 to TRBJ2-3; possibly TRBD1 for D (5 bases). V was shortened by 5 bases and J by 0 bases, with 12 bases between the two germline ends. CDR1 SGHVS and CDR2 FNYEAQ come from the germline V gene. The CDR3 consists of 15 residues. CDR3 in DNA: TGTGCCAGCAGCCTTTCGACAGCTAGCACAGATACGCAGTATTTT. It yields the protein CASSLSTASTDTQYF.

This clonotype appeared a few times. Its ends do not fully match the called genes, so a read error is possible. The CDR3: CASSDFPIRIF. CDR3 nucleotides: TGTGCCAGCAGTGACTTCCCCATCCGTATCTTC. This chain links TRBV2 with TRBJ2-1; no reliable D call. CDR1 and CDR2 (germline): SNHLY, FYNNEI. The CDR3 consists of 11 residues. The whole variable domain, remainder taken from reference TRBV2 and TRBJ2-1, is EPEVTQTPSHQVTQMGQEVILRCVPISNHLYFYWYRQILGQKVEFLVSFYNNEISEKSEIFDDQFSVERPDGSNFTLKIRSTKLEDSAMYFCASSDFPIRIFGPGTRLTVL.

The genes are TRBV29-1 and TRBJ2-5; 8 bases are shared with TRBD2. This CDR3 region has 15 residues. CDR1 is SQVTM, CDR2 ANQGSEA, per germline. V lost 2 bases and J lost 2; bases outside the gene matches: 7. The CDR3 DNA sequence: TGCAGCGTTGAACCCCGGGGGGGGCATCAAGAGACCCAGTACTTC. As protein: CSVEPRGGHQETQYF.

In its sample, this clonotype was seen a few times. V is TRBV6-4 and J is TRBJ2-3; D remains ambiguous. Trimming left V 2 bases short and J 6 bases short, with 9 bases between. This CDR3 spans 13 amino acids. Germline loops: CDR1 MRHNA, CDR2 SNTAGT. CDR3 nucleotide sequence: TGTGCCAGCAGTGACGGCCTTTCGGATACGCAGTATTTT. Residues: CASSDGLSDTQYF.